This TCR beta chain is from a study of blood T cell repertoires in COVID-19. In the study overall: T cells, B-cell-depleted T cells, or PBMCs supplied cDNA or gDNA.

This table comes from immunoSEQ multiplex PCR, and its TCRdb copy is limited to in-frame clones, with some not included. The sample records about 130,000 clones, roughly nine tenths being singletons. The CDR3 extends over 17 amino acids. The V gene end was trimmed by 6 bases and the J gene end by 2 bases; junction bases not matched to a gene: 11. The germline V gene has CDR1 MDHEN and CDR2 SYDVKM. The J gene is TRBJ2-5, the V gene TRBV28; 11 bases align to TRBD2. The specimen was peripheral blood. The TCR sequence derives from a man in his fifties with COVID-19, enrolled during active disease. CDR3 region: CASSGLAGDYRQETQYF. CDR3 bases: TGTGCCAGCAGCGGACTAGCGGGTGACTACCGACAAGAGACCCAGTACTTC.